The following is a T cell receptor beta chain sequence with its context. Antigen unknown. CDR1 is SGHTA, CDR2 FQGTGA, per germline. The CDR3 consists of 11 residues. V was shortened by 2 bases and J by 9 bases, with 7 bases between the two germline ends. TCR beta CDR3 region amplification was performed from RNA transcripts. An initial round of RT-PCR targeting the TCR CDR3 relied on the HTBI primer set. TCRdb processed the multiplex PCR reads anew with MiXCR; each CDR3 protein has one entry. The table lists around 760,000 distinct CDR3 sequences, around a third of them singletons. These data originate in a study of T cells in Graves' hyperthyroidism and ophthalmopathy. Study-wide results and limits: Expanded thyroid clonotypes (above 0.001) were mostly also found in blood. A 13 V-J model separated ophthalmopathy from stable hyperthyroidism.

Stable disease denoted Graves' hyperthyroidism without ophthalmopathy progression within 18 months. It was uncontrolled infection, other autoimmune disease, pregnancy or lactation that excluded patients. This sequence was found in a woman in her forties with Graves' hyperthyroidism. This rearrangement joins TRBV7-3 to TRBJ1-2; unclear D gene. Material: blood. In DNA, the CDR3 is TGTGCCAGCAGCTTAGCTATGAGCTACACCTTC. Translation gives CASSLAMSYTF.